This paragraph covers one T cell receptor beta chain sequence. A junction end diverges from the germline sequence, so it may reflect a read error. The data originate from a study of blood T cell repertoires in COVID-19. Profiled with immunoSEQ multiplex PCR; TCRdb holds only in-frame clones, not every one. The table shows roughly 230,000 clones, with roughly 89% occurring only once. This CDR3 comprises 15 residues. The germline CDR1 and CDR2 sequences are LGHNA and YNFKEQ. The chain carries TRBV4-2 and TRBJ1-2, with TRBD1 as a possible D gene (6 bases). Specimen: peripheral blood. This receptor was obtained from a woman aged 60-75 years with COVID-19, enrolled during active disease. Written as DNA, the CDR3 is TGTGCCAGCAGCAAAGAGGAACAGGGTAATGGCGGCTACACCTTC. Its translation: CASSKEEQGNGGYTF.